This T cell receptor beta chain was obtained from a study of blood T cell repertoires in COVID-19 (TCRdb year 2020). Notes on the research overall: Collaborator samples came from the United States, Italy and Spain and covered acute and convalescent phases of COVID-19. The prospective study material was composed of cDNA or gDNA derived from T cells, B-cell-depleted T cells, or PBMCs. The dataset comprised deeply sampled blood TCRbeta repertoires from subjects exposed to, actively infected with, or recovered from COVID-19. The repertoires were made available in a free public database intended to serve as a resource for research on the immune response to SARS-CoV-2. Samples came from the ongoing ImmuneRACE study (first 160 participants) plus 1,254 subjects from 6 global collaborators. Sample metadata almost always included a de-identified subject ID, COVID-19 status, age in years and sex. HLA class I and class II types, where available, came from metadata supplied by the sample provider rather than from assay-based typing. General findings and caveats noted by the study authors: The amount of clinical and demographic metadata varied by source and participant and was provided uncurated.

TCRbeta CDR3 regions were amplified from genomic DNA using the immunoSEQ Assay, a bias-controlled multiplex PCR. In the authors' own workflow: The number of nucleated cells in each sample was estimated from the amplification of reference gene primers within the assay. Sequence reads were collapsed and filtered to measure the absolute abundance of every unique TCRbeta CDR3 rearrangement. For each sample, productive Simpson clonality was calculated as the square root of Simpson's diversity index across productive rearrangements. In TCRdb, the immuneACCESS table is reduced to in-frame sequences with V and J assigned. These tables do not hold every clone; where another copy was compared, an unresolved V gene accounts for under half, and the others remain unexplained. That table furnishes V, J and clone size, whereas the DNA furnished D and trimming. This sample lists roughly 100,000 clones; about 89% were detected once. The ten most abundant clones make up around a sixth of the sample.

Regarding this clone: The antigen it recognizes is unknown. Nothing much larger sits one base from this clone, and base qualities are not available.

Collaborating institutions collected whole blood in K2EDTA tubes following their own protocols. For TCRbeta analysis, collaborators shipped samples as frozen whole blood, isolated PBMCs, or DNA extracted from either of those sample types. V trim: 5 bases; J trim: 3 bases; unmatched bases: 9. From a lookup of the germline V gene (reference sequence), CDR1 and CDR2 are SEHNR and FQNEAQ. From cysteine to phenylalanine, the CDR3 is 16 amino acids long. The entry retains the CDR3 DNA only, 48 bases that are in frame from base 1. Rearrangement joined TRBV7-9 to TRBJ2-3; 9 central nucleotides agree with TRBD2. The sequenced material came from peripheral blood. The receptor was derived from a man aged 45-65 years with acute or convalescent COVID-19. Read as DNA, the sequence is TGTGCCAGCAGCCCCGTTGGAGCGGGGGGAACAGATACGCAGTATTTT. This sequence encodes CASSPVGAGGTDTQYF.